One sample yielded the 14 T cell receptor beta chains listed below, sequenced in a study of cytomegalovirus exposure and HLA in healthy donors. PCR primers comprised 60 Vbeta and 13 Jbeta primers. Profiling relied on immunoSEQ multiplex PCR, and the TCRdb table lists in-frame clones only, not all of them. The profile shows some 200,000 clones, approximately 80% of them singletons. Material for sequencing was PBMCs. These receptors all come from a boy aged 2 to 9 in good health and CMV-seronegative.

This chain connects TRBV6-5 to TRBJ2-7, with 7 bases that match TRBD2. Germline V gene data show CDR1 as MNHEY and CDR2 as SVGAGI. This CDR3 is 13 amino acids long. V lost 5 bases and J lost 2; bases outside the gene matches: 3. CDR3 region: CASSSGVTYEQYF. The CDR3, as DNA: TGTGCCAGCAGTAGCGGGGTGACCTACGAGCAGTACTTC.

The chain recombines TRBV15 with TRBJ2-7; 10 bases are shared with TRBD1. V shed 5 bases, J shed 7 bases, and the junction held 8 bases outside the gene matches. CDR1 LNHNV and CDR2 YYDKDF come from the germline V gene (reference sequence). This CDR3 comprises 14 residues. CDR3 in DNA: TGTGCCACCAGCGGGGACAGGGGATCGTATGAGCAGTACTTC. This sequence encodes CATSGDRGSYEQYF.

This sequence joins TRBV5-1 and TRBJ2-5, with TRBD1 identical over 7 bases. CDR1 is SGHRS, CDR2 YFSETQ, per germline. The CDR3 totals 15 residues. V trimming: 4 bases; J trimming: 5 bases; junction bases outside the gene matches: 11. CDR3 in amino acids: CASSPQLGGEETQYF. DNA of the CDR3: TGCGCCAGCAGCCCCCAACTAGGGGGCGAGGAGACCCAGTACTTC.

This clone was counted between two and nine times. The chain links TRBV5-5 to TRBJ1-1; no firm D call. The CDR3 length is 12 residues. V lost 5 bases to trimming and J lost 7 bases, with 12 bases between them. Germline-derived CDR1 and CDR2 are SGHKS and YYEKEE (reference sequence). CDR3 region: CASSLEGDEAFF. CDR3 in DNA: TGTGCCAGCAGTCTCGAGGGCGATGAAGCTTTCTTT.

The rearrangement links TRBV5-4 to TRBJ2-4; D unclear. The germline gives CDR1 SGHNT, CDR2 YYREEE (reference sequence). Trimming pared 3 bases from V and 4 bases from J, leaving 2 bases between. This CDR3 has 11 amino acids. The CDR3 DNA reads as TGTGCCAGCAGCTCAAAAAACATTCAGTACTTC. Translating it yields CASSSKNIQYF. Variable domain in full (rest from reference TRBV5-4 and TRBJ2-4): ETGVTQSPTHLIKTRGQQVTLRCSSQSGHNTVSWYQQALGQGPQFIFQYYREEENGRGNFPPRFSGLQFPNYSSELNVNALELDDSALYLCASSSKNIQYFGAGTRLSVL.

The J gene is TRBJ2-7, the V gene TRBV5-1, with TRBD1 identical over 7 bases. CDR3 length equals 13 residues. The V segment lost 5 bases and the J segment 0 bases; nucleotides outside the gene matches: 2. The germline V gene has CDR1 SGHRS and CDR2 YFSETQ. The DNA for the CDR3 is TGCGCCAGCAGGGGGGACAGCTCCTACGAGCAGTACTTC. Protein product: CASRGDSSYEQYF.

This clone showed up just once. The rearrangement uses TRBV7-6 and TRBJ1-2, with D possibly matching TRBD1 (6 bases). From germline, CDR1 is SGHVS and CDR2 FNYEAQ. V was pared by 5 bases and J by 5 bases, with 15 bases between. The CDR3 runs to 14 residues. The CDR3 DNA follows: TGTGCCAGCAGCGGAAGCTCTACAGGGTATGGCTACACCTTC. It codes for CASSGSSTGYGYTF. Looking up the rest from reference TRBV7-6 and TRBJ1-2 gives the full variable domain: GAGVSQSPRYKVTKRGQDVALRCDPISGHVSLYWYRQALGQGPEFLTYFNYEAQQDKSGLPNDRFSAERPEGSISTLTIQRTEQRDSAMYRCASSGSSTGYGYTFGSGTRLTVV.

V is TRBV10-3 and J is TRBJ2-1, with TRBD2 as a possible D gene (6 bases). The germline CDR1 and CDR2 sequences are ENHRY and SYGVKD. This CDR3 has 13 amino acids. V gave up 5 bases and J gave up 8 bases, with 13 bases separating them. CDR3 sequence: CAISPTPGDEQFF. The CDR3, as DNA: TGTGCCATCAGTCCTACTCCGGGGGATGAGCAGTTCTTC.

This clone has a single count. The chain combines TRBV5-1 with TRBJ2-1; TRBD2 agrees at 7 bases. The CDR3 length is 11 residues. Germline trimming cut 7 bases from V and 6 bases from J; bases unmatched to any gene: 1. Germline V gene sequence: CDR1 SGHRS, CDR2 YFSETQ. Here the CDR3 DNA reads TGCGCCAGCGGGGGGGGCAATGAGCAGTTCTTC. Protein product: CASGGGNEQFF.

This clone appeared once. The rearrangement uses TRBV25-1 and TRBJ2-6; D is unclear. The CDR3 consists of 16 residues. CDR1 and CDR2 from the germline V gene are MGHDK and SYGVNS. With 8 bases removed from V and 0 bases from J, the gap between germline ends came to 14 bases. The CDR3 bases are TGTGCCAGCTCCCCGACAAAAAACTCTGGGGCCAACGTCCTGACTTTC. It codes for CASSPTKNSGANVLTF.

The chain couples TRBV27 to TRBJ2-1; the match to TRBD1 covers 9 bases. Germline V gene lookup returns CDR1 MNHEY and CDR2 SMNVEV (reference sequence). The CDR3 length is 16 residues. The V and J ends lost 11 bases and 5 bases, in that order; junction bases with no gene match: 16. The CDR3 nucleotides are TGTGCCTCGGCAACCAAGACAGGGGGAAGGGACAATGAGCAGTTCTTC. Amino acids: CASATKTGGRDNEQFF.

On this clone: One junction end does not reproduce the germline sequence, and a read error may be involved. V and J are TRBV7-9 and TRBJ2-4, with 11 bases fitting TRBD2. Germline CDR1 is SEHNR and CDR2 is FQNEAQ (reference sequence). The CDR3 consists of 14 residues. The CDR3 DNA reads as TGTGCCAGCAGCCTTAGCGGGGGGGCAAACAGTCAGTACTTC. Amino acids: CASSLSGGANSQYF.

The genes are TRBV25-1 and TRBJ1-1; tentatively, D is TRBD1 (6 bases). Trimming took off 2 bases at V and 5 bases at J, with 15 bases between the two ends. The CDR3 is made up of 15 amino acids. Germline assignment: CDR1 MGHDK and CDR2 SYGVNS. This chain's CDR3 is CASSESGGARTEAFF. CDR3 nucleotide sequence: TGTGCCAGCAGTGAAAGTGGGGGGGCGAGGACTGAAGCTTTCTTT.

In the case of this clone: Other DNA sequences in this sample translate to the same CDR3. This sequence joins TRBV4-3 and TRBJ2-7; D gene ambiguous. Trimming cost V 1 base and J 4 bases, with 11 bases left between them. The CDR3 sequence is 14 residues long. Germline V CDR1 and CDR2: LGHNA, YSLEER. DNA of the CDR3: TGCGCCAGCAGCCAAGGTAGAGGCAGTTACGAGCAGTACTTC. This sequence encodes CASSQGRGSYEQYF.